Listed below are T cell receptor beta chains from one sample, sequenced in a study of T cell repertoires in cytomegalovirus infection. TCRdb reprocessed the reads via MiXCR and lists one record per CDR3 protein. The sample contains some 680,000 distinct CDR3 sequences, about a third of which appear only once. The sequenced sample was PBMCs. The receptor set was obtained from a human donor in good health (CMV status not recorded). Some clones in this sample may be carry-over from other donors' samples. CDR3s include the opening cysteine and the closing phenylalanine or tryptophan. Fields, in order: CDR3 DNA, CDR3 protein, clone size, D gene, J gene, V gene. A D gene is named only where the DNA matches it firmly. A clone size is listed for some rows: how often the clone was seen (once, few, many), or a class if it is expanded.

cdr3_nt: TGCAGTGCTACTAACGGAGAGGGGACAGAAGATTCACCCCTCCACTTT; cdr3_aa: CSATNGEGTEDSPLHF; clone_size: -; d_call: TRBD1; j_call: TRBJ1-6; v_call: TRBV20-1
cdr3_nt: TGTGCCAGTAAGGGTAGTGGGGACACCTTCCTTAGCAATCAGCCCCAGCATTTT; cdr3_aa: CASKGSGDTFLSNQPQHF; clone_size: -; d_call: -; j_call: TRBJ1-5; v_call: TRBV19
cdr3_nt: TGTGCCAGTAGTATAGTGGGGACCGGTTATCTGTTTTTT; cdr3_aa: CASSIVGTGYLFF; clone_size: once; d_call: -; j_call: TRBJ2-2; v_call: TRBV19
cdr3_nt: TGTGCCAGCAGCTTAGAATGGGGTCCCCTGGAGACCCAGTACTTC; cdr3_aa: CASSLEWGPLETQYF; clone_size: -; d_call: -; j_call: TRBJ2-5; v_call: TRBV11-2
cdr3_nt: TGTGCCATCAGTGGGACCGACAGGTCCGACCTCACTGGGGCCAACGTCCTGACTTTC; cdr3_aa: CAISGTDRSDLTGANVLTF; clone_size: many; d_call: -; j_call: TRBJ2-6; v_call: TRBV10-3
cdr3_nt: TGTGCCAGCAGCTTCCGGGGACAGGGGACAGATACGCAGTATTTT; cdr3_aa: CASSFRGQGTDTQYF; clone_size: many; d_call: TRBD1; j_call: TRBJ2-3; v_call: TRBV7-2
cdr3_nt: TGTGCCATCAGTGTGATCCGGGGCCCGGCTTACGAGCAGTACTTC; cdr3_aa: CAISVIRGPAYEQYF; clone_size: few; d_call: -; j_call: TRBJ2-7; v_call: TRBV10-3
cdr3_nt: TGTGCCAGCACTACGGGACAGGGCACTCAGCCCCAGCATTTT; cdr3_aa: CASTTGQGTQPQHF; clone_size: few; d_call: TRBD1; j_call: TRBJ1-5; v_call: TRBV12-3/TRBV12-4
cdr3_nt: TGCGCCAGCAGCCTTTGGACAGGCCAGCACACAGATACGCAGTATTTT; cdr3_aa: CASSLWTGQHTDTQYF; clone_size: -; d_call: TRBD1; j_call: TRBJ2-3; v_call: TRBV5-1
cdr3_nt: TGCGCCAGCAGCCGAGTCCCCGACAGGGGGATCAATGAGCAGTTCTTC; cdr3_aa: CASSRVPDRGINEQFF; clone_size: few; d_call: TRBD1; j_call: TRBJ2-1; v_call: TRBV5-1
cdr3_nt: TGCAGTGCCACATCCCCCCAGACAGGGGAAGAGACCCAGTACTTC; cdr3_aa: CSATSPQTGEETQYF; clone_size: few; d_call: TRBD1; j_call: TRBJ2-5; v_call: TRBV20-1
cdr3_nt: TGTGCCAGCAGCCACCCTCAGTCCTACGAGCAGTACTTC; cdr3_aa: CASSHPQSYEQYF; clone_size: many; d_call: -; j_call: TRBJ2-7; v_call: TRBV27
cdr3_nt: TGTGCCAGCAGTCCAACTTACAGGGCCCAGGACTATGGCTACACCTTC; cdr3_aa: CASSPTYRAQDYGYTF; clone_size: -; d_call: -; j_call: TRBJ1-2; v_call: TRBV27
cdr3_nt: TGTGCCAGCAGCCGTCTCCGCAGCGTTACCCCCTATGGCTACACCTTC; cdr3_aa: CASSRLRSVTPYGYTF; clone_size: -; d_call: -; j_call: TRBJ1-2; v_call: TRBV3-1
cdr3_nt: TGCAGTGCAAAACCCCGACAGGGAGCTGGAAACACCATATATTTT; cdr3_aa: CSAKPRQGAGNTIYF; clone_size: few; d_call: TRBD1; j_call: TRBJ1-3; v_call: TRBV20-1
cdr3_nt: TGTGCCAGCAGTGACTGGGGCTTCGGCACCGGGGAGCTGTTTTTT; cdr3_aa: CASSDWGFGTGELFF; clone_size: -; d_call: -; j_call: TRBJ2-2; v_call: TRBV6-4
cdr3_nt: TGTGCCAGCAGCTTAGGGGGACAGGGAGTGGAAACTGAAGCTTTCTTT; cdr3_aa: CASSLGGQGVETEAFF; clone_size: -; d_call: TRBD1; j_call: TRBJ1-1; v_call: TRBV7-6
cdr3_nt: TGTGCCAGCAGTATACAGGTTCATGGCTACACCTTC; cdr3_aa: CASSIQVHGYTF; clone_size: -; d_call: -; j_call: TRBJ1-2; v_call: TRBV25-1
cdr3_nt: TGCGCCAGCAGCCAAGATGGGACAGGGGGCGCGAGGAATGAGCAGTTCTTC; cdr3_aa: CASSQDGTGGARNEQFF; clone_size: -; d_call: TRBD1; j_call: TRBJ2-1; v_call: TRBV4-1
cdr3_nt: TGTGCCAGCAGTTTTGGAGGGGGCTTTGGCTACACCTTC; cdr3_aa: CASSFGGGFGYTF; clone_size: few; d_call: TRBD1; j_call: TRBJ1-2; v_call: TRBV12-3/TRBV12-4
cdr3_nt: TGCGCCAGCAGTGATTCGGGTAATGAGCAGTTCTTC; cdr3_aa: CASSDSGNEQFF; clone_size: -; d_call: -; j_call: TRBJ2-1; v_call: TRBV10-1
cdr3_nt: TGTGCCAGCAGCTTAGGAGGGACAGTTTATGGCTACACCTTC; cdr3_aa: CASSLGGTVYGYTF; clone_size: many; d_call: TRBD1; j_call: TRBJ1-2; v_call: TRBV7-8
cdr3_nt: TGTGCCAGTAGTATAGCGGACGGCGGCACTGAAGCTTTCTTT; cdr3_aa: CASSIADGGTEAFF; clone_size: few; d_call: -; j_call: TRBJ1-1; v_call: TRBV19
cdr3_nt: TGCAGTGCTAGGGGGAGTTACACTGAAGCTTTCTTT; cdr3_aa: CSARGSYTEAFF; clone_size: -; d_call: -; j_call: TRBJ1-1; v_call: TRBV20-1
cdr3_nt: TGTGCCAGCAGCCCAGACAGGGTCCAGCCCCAGCATTTT; cdr3_aa: CASSPDRVQPQHF; clone_size: many; d_call: TRBD1; j_call: TRBJ1-5; v_call: TRBV7-2
cdr3_nt: TGTGCCAGCTCTCCCGGACAGGGGGGCACCTACGAGCAGTACTTC; cdr3_aa: CASSPGQGGTYEQYF; clone_size: -; d_call: TRBD1; j_call: TRBJ2-7; v_call: TRBV18
cdr3_nt: TGTGCCAGCAGCCCTTTGGGTCAGGGTACTGAAGCTTTCTTT; cdr3_aa: CASSPLGQGTEAFF; clone_size: few; d_call: -; j_call: TRBJ1-1; v_call: TRBV28
cdr3_nt: TGCGCCAGCAGCTTCGGGACAACCTTGAACACTGAAGCTTTCTTT; cdr3_aa: CASSFGTTLNTEAFF; clone_size: -; d_call: -; j_call: TRBJ1-1; v_call: TRBV5-1
cdr3_nt: TGTGCCAGCAGTCGGCAGGCTAGCACAGATACGCAGTATTTT; cdr3_aa: CASSRQASTDTQYF; clone_size: few; d_call: -; j_call: TRBJ2-3; v_call: TRBV2
cdr3_nt: TGTGCCAGCAGTCCTTGGGTCCGACGGGGTAGTGAAGCTTTCTTT; cdr3_aa: CASSPWVRRGSEAFF; clone_size: few; d_call: -; j_call: TRBJ1-1; v_call: TRBV27
cdr3_nt: TGCGCCAGCAGCTTGGGAGAGGCGTGGAATGAGCAGTTCTTC; cdr3_aa: CASSLGEAWNEQFF; clone_size: few; d_call: -; j_call: TRBJ2-1; v_call: TRBV5-1
cdr3_nt: TGTGCCAGCAGCCCCGACAGGGGTCAGAACACTGAAGCTTTCTTT; cdr3_aa: CASSPDRGQNTEAFF; clone_size: once; d_call: TRBD1; j_call: TRBJ1-1; v_call: TRBV11-3
cdr3_nt: TGCAGCGCCGCGGGACAGGGAGGGTTCGAGCAGTACTTC; cdr3_aa: CSAAGQGGFEQYF; clone_size: -; d_call: TRBD1; j_call: TRBJ2-7; v_call: TRBV29-1
cdr3_nt: TGTGCCAGCAGTTTACGTTTCGTCAGGTTAACTGAAGCTTTCTTT; cdr3_aa: CASSLRFVRLTEAFF; clone_size: -; d_call: -; j_call: TRBJ1-1; v_call: TRBV28
cdr3_nt: TGTGCCACCAGTGCCTATACAGGGGACAGGATCAATGAGCAGTTCTTC; cdr3_aa: CATSAYTGDRINEQFF; clone_size: -; d_call: TRBD1; j_call: TRBJ2-1; v_call: TRBV24-1
cdr3_nt: TGTGCCAGCAGTGACCAGGCGGACCGATTCACAGATACGCAGTATTTT; cdr3_aa: CASSDQADRFTDTQYF; clone_size: -; d_call: -; j_call: TRBJ2-3; v_call: TRBV6-6
cdr3_nt: TGTGCCAGCAGTAATATTGACAGGATGGGCACTGAAGCTTTCTTT; cdr3_aa: CASSNIDRMGTEAFF; clone_size: few; d_call: -; j_call: TRBJ1-1; v_call: TRBV12-3/TRBV12-4